This is a list of T cell receptor beta chains from one sample in a study of OX40 agonist ivuxolimab in advanced cancers. Repertoires were generated with immunoSEQ multiplex PCR, while TCRdb's copy carries only in-frame clones and drops some. The sample consists of tens of thousands of clones, 84% of them appearing once. The specimen comprised CD4+ or CD8+ T cells sorted from blood, sampled in a trial of the OX40 agonist ivuxolimab. The source of these receptors is an adult with an advanced solid tumor such as melanoma, head and neck, liver or kidney cancer. The CDR3 runs from the conserved cysteine through the conserved F or W. The order of the fields is J gene, V gene, D gene, clone size, CDR3 DNA, CDR3 protein. The D gene is left open where the match is weak. Clone sizes are given selectively: once, few, many, or a class where the clone is expanded.

TRBJ1-5,TRBV6-1,NA,NA,TGTGCCAGCCTCGGACACGCTAATCAGCCCCAGCATTTT,CASLGHANQPQHF
TRBJ2-3,TRBV7-2,TRBD1,few,TGTGCCAGCAGCTCAGCCGGGACAGGGTACAACACAGATACGCAGTATTTT,CASSSAGTGYNTDTQYF
TRBJ2-1,TRBV4-1,TRBD2,NA,TGCGCCAGCAGCCAAAGAGGACTAGCGGGAGTTGGGGAGCAGTTCTTC,CASSQRGLAGVGEQFF
TRBJ2-7,TRBV7-9,NA,NA,TGTGCCAGCAGCCCAGACCCCTACGAGCAGTACTTC,CASSPDPYEQYF
TRBJ2-3,TRBV7-2,TRBD2,NA,TGTGCCAGCAGTCCGGGACTAGCCTCCGATACGCAGTATTTT,CASSPGLASDTQYF
TRBJ1-1,TRBV28,NA,NA,TGTGCCAGCAGTTTGTTACAGGCCCTGAACACTGAAGCTTTCTTT,CASSLLQALNTEAFF
TRBJ1-5,TRBV19,NA,NA,TGTGCCAGTAGTATGCGGAGGGCGCCTTATAGCAATCAGCCCCAGCATTTT,CASSMRRAPYSNQPQHF
TRBJ2-3,TRBV4-3,TRBD1,NA,TGCGCCAGCAGCCAAGCCCGGACAGGGTCAGATACGCAGTATTTT,CASSQARTGSDTQYF
TRBJ1-1,TRBV14,NA,NA,TGTGCCAGCAGCCAAGGGATGGGTTTGAACACTGAAGCTTTCTTT,CASSQGMGLNTEAFF
TRBJ1-1,TRBV5-5,TRBD1,NA,TGTGCCAGCAGGAGGGACAGTCTGAACACTGAAGCTTTCTTT,CASRRDSLNTEAFF
TRBJ2-3,TRBV30,TRBD1,few,TGTGCCTGGAGTGCGGACAGGGGTAGGGGCACAGATACGCAGTATTTT,CAWSADRGRGTDTQYF
TRBJ2-7,TRBV28,NA,NA,TGTGCCAGCGGCTACGAGCAGTACTTC,CASGYEQYF
TRBJ2-7,TRBV6-1,NA,NA,TGTGCCAGCAGTGAACGGAGCGGACCCCTCCTATACGAGCAGTACTTC,CASSERSGPLLYEQYF
TRBJ1-5,TRBV10-3,NA,few,TGTGCCATCAGTGAGCTCAATCAGCCCCAGCATTTT,CAISELNQPQHF
TRBJ2-2,TRBV18,NA,NA,TGTGCCAGCTCAACCCTGAGACAAGGAAGGACTCCCGGGGAGCTGTTTTTT,CASSTLRQGRTPGELFF
TRBJ1-2,TRBV28,TRBD1,once,TGTGCCAGCAGTTTAGTCAGGGGGTACGGCTACACCTTC,CASSLVRGYGYTF
TRBJ2-5,TRBV5-4,TRBD2,NA,TGTGCCAGCAGCCTGGGCGGGACTAGCGTTCAAGAGACCCAGTACTTC,CASSLGGTSVQETQYF
TRBJ1-6,TRBV6-5,NA,once,TGTGCCAGCAGCCTGACAGTTAATTCACCCCTCCACTTT,CASSLTVNSPLHF
TRBJ2-3,TRBV14,TRBD2,once,TGTGCCAGCAGCTGGGGACTAGCGGGAGCGGATACGCAGTATTTT,CASSWGLAGADTQYF
TRBJ2-1,TRBV7-3,TRBD1,NA,TGTGCCAGCAGCAGGGACAGGGGTTCCTACAATGAGCAGTTCTTC,CASSRDRGSYNEQFF
TRBJ2-7,TRBV5-4,NA,NA,TGTGCCAGCAGCAGAGGGGGAGGGGAAGGGAACGAGCAGTACTTC,CASSRGGGEGNEQYF
TRBJ1-4,TRBV30,NA,NA,TGTGCCTGGAGGGAGGGTGGGGAAAAACTGTTTTTT,CAWREGGEKLFF
TRBJ2-7,TRBV6-1,NA,NA,TGTGCCAGCAGTGACAGGGGTATCTCCTACGAGCAGTACTTC,CASSDRGISYEQYF
TRBJ1-6,TRBV6-1,NA,once,TGTGCCAGCAGTGAAGGGAAATCACCCCTCCACTTT,CASSEGKSPLHF
TRBJ2-1,TRBV2,NA,NA,TGTGCCAGCAGTGAAGGGGGGACGGACGAGCAGTTCTTC,CASSEGGTDEQFF
TRBJ1-5,TRBV9,NA,NA,TGTGCCAGCAGCGTAGGGGTGGAGGAGCAGCCCCAGCATTTT,CASSVGVEEQPQHF
TRBJ2-7,TRBV11-3,NA,NA,TGTGCCAGCAGCTTAGTTGCCCGAGCGGAGCAGTACTTC,CASSLVARAEQYF
TRBJ2-5,TRBV5-1,NA,NA,TGCGCCAGCAGCTTATCGGGGACACAAGCGGAGACCCAGTACTTC,CASSLSGTQAETQYF
TRBJ2-1,TRBV6-1,NA,NA,TGTGCCAGCAGTGAATGGGACCCCGAGCAGTTCTTC,CASSEWDPEQFF
TRBJ1-1,TRBV30,NA,NA,TGTGCCTGGAGTGTCACTGGGGAAGCTTTCTTT,CAWSVTGEAFF
TRBJ1-1,TRBV7-9,NA,few,TGTGCCAGCAGCTTAAGGGATTGGAACACTGAAGCTTTCTTT,CASSLRDWNTEAFF
TRBJ2-5,TRBV2,TRBD2,NA,TGTGCCAGCAGGGGGACTAGCGGAGAGACCCAGTACTTC,CASRGTSGETQYF
TRBJ1-1,TRBV5-1,TRBD1,NA,TGCGCCAGCAGCTTGGCCTCAGGGGGGATAACTGAAGCTTTCTTT,CASSLASGGITEAFF
TRBJ2-1,TRBV30,NA,NA,TGTGCCTGGAAAGGGGACTCGGGCTACAATGAGCAGTTCTTC,CAWKGDSGYNEQFF
TRBJ1-6,TRBV7-9,NA,NA,TGTGCCAGCAGCGATGGGTACGGGAATTCACCCCTCCACTTT,CASSDGYGNSPLHF
TRBJ2-3,TRBV19,TRBD2,NA,TGTGCCAGTAGTACGACTAGCGGCCCTAGCACAGATACGCAGTATTTT,CASSTTSGPSTDTQYF
TRBJ1-3,TRBV30,NA,NA,TGTGCCTGGAATAGTCAGGAGGGAAACACCATATATTTT,CAWNSQEGNTIYF